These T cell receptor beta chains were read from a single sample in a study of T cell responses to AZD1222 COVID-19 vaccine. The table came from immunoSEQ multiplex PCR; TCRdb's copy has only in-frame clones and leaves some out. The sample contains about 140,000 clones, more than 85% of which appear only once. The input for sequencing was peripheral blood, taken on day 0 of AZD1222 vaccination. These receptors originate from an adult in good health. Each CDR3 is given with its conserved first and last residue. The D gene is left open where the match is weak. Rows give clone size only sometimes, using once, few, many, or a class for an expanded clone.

cdr3_aa: CASSPSGRAINEQFF; cdr3_nt: TGTGCCAGCTCACCTAGCGGGAGGGCCATCAATGAGCAGTTCTTC; d_call: TRBD2; v_call: TRBV18; j_call: TRBJ2-1; clone_size: -
cdr3_aa: CASSILFYEQYF; cdr3_nt: TGTGCCAGCAGTATCCTATTCTACGAGCAGTACTTC; d_call: -; v_call: TRBV12-3/TRBV12-4; j_call: TRBJ2-7; clone_size: -
cdr3_aa: CASSLAPHSGNTIYF; cdr3_nt: TGCGCCAGCAGCTTGGCACCTCACTCTGGAAACACCATATATTTT; d_call: -; v_call: TRBV5-1; j_call: TRBJ1-3; clone_size: -
cdr3_aa: CASRALRAEGYTF; cdr3_nt: TGTGCCAGCCGAGCGCTCAGGGCCGAAGGCTACACCTTC; d_call: -; v_call: TRBV2; j_call: TRBJ1-2; clone_size: -
cdr3_aa: CASSLAGSSGANVLTF; cdr3_nt: TGTGCCAGCAGCTTAGCCGGGAGCTCTGGGGCCAACGTCCTGACTTTC; d_call: -; v_call: TRBV11-1; j_call: TRBJ2-6; clone_size: -
cdr3_aa: CASTQGNNYGYTF; cdr3_nt: TGTGCCAGCACTCAGGGGAACAACTATGGCTACACCTTC; d_call: -; v_call: TRBV12-3/TRBV12-4; j_call: TRBJ1-2; clone_size: few
cdr3_aa: CASSYGDRAGEQYF; cdr3_nt: TGTGCCAGCAGTTATGGGGACAGGGCTGGCGAGCAGTACTTC; d_call: TRBD1; v_call: TRBV6-6; j_call: TRBJ2-7; clone_size: -
cdr3_aa: CASSGGLAGGTDTQYF; cdr3_nt: TGTGCCAGCAGCGGGGGACTAGCGGGGGGCACAGATACGCAGTATTTT; d_call: TRBD2; v_call: TRBV11-3; j_call: TRBJ2-3; clone_size: -
cdr3_aa: CASSPRQNTGELFF; cdr3_nt: TGTGCCAGCTCGCCACGCCAGAACACCGGGGAGCTGTTTTTT; d_call: -; v_call: TRBV18; j_call: TRBJ2-2; clone_size: few
cdr3_aa: CASSFLVGGIDTQYF; cdr3_nt: TGTGCCAGCAGCTTCCTTGTAGGGGGGATAGATACGCAGTATTTT; d_call: -; v_call: TRBV7-9; j_call: TRBJ2-3; clone_size: -
cdr3_aa: CASSPNLMNTEAFF; cdr3_nt: TGTGCCAGCAGCCCCAATCTCATGAACACTGAAGCTTTCTTT; d_call: -; v_call: TRBV7-2; j_call: TRBJ1-1; clone_size: -
cdr3_aa: CASSLLSTPDYEQYF; cdr3_nt: TGCGCCAGCAGCTTGTTATCCACTCCAGACTACGAGCAGTACTTC; d_call: -; v_call: TRBV5-1; j_call: TRBJ2-7; clone_size: -
cdr3_aa: CASLRLSAVNEQFF; cdr3_nt: TGTGCCAGCCTCCGGCTTAGCGCGGTCAATGAGCAGTTCTTC; d_call: -; v_call: TRBV18; j_call: TRBJ2-1; clone_size: once
cdr3_aa: CASSMGLAGGNEQFF; cdr3_nt: TGTGCCAGCAGTATGGGACTAGCGGGGGGCAATGAGCAGTTCTTC; d_call: TRBD2; v_call: TRBV28; j_call: TRBJ2-1; clone_size: -
cdr3_aa: CASSPPIQGWYGYTF; cdr3_nt: TGTGCCAGCAGCCCGCCAATTCAGGGATGGTATGGCTACACCTTC; d_call: -; v_call: TRBV7-9; j_call: TRBJ1-2; clone_size: -
cdr3_aa: CASSPPGDTEAFF; cdr3_nt: TGTGCCAGCTCACCACCGGGGGACACTGAAGCTTTCTTT; d_call: -; v_call: TRBV18; j_call: TRBJ1-1; clone_size: -
cdr3_aa: CASSLSTGTSGINEQFF; cdr3_nt: TGTGCCAGCAGCTTATCAACCGGGACTAGCGGGATCAATGAGCAGTTCTTC; d_call: TRBD2; v_call: TRBV7-6; j_call: TRBJ2-1; clone_size: -
cdr3_aa: CASSYPGQGYNEQFF; cdr3_nt: TGTGCCAGCAGTTATCCGGGACAGGGCTACAATGAGCAGTTCTTC; d_call: TRBD1; v_call: TRBV28; j_call: TRBJ2-1; clone_size: -
cdr3_aa: CASSQDSGGYNEQFF; cdr3_nt: TGTGCCAGCAGCCAAGATAGCGGGGGGTACAATGAGCAGTTCTTC; d_call: TRBD2; v_call: TRBV3-1/TRBV3-2; j_call: TRBJ2-1; clone_size: -
cdr3_aa: CASSLGHTNNSPLHF; cdr3_nt: TGTGCCAGCAGCTTGGGACACACTAATAATTCACCCCTCCACTTT; d_call: -; v_call: TRBV7-6; j_call: TRBJ1-6; clone_size: once
cdr3_aa: CASSDPDRNSGNTIYF; cdr3_nt: TGTGCCAGCAGCGACCCTGACAGGAACTCTGGAAACACCATATATTTT; d_call: -; v_call: TRBV5-5; j_call: TRBJ1-3; clone_size: -
cdr3_aa: CASSYSGLSTDTQYF; cdr3_nt: TGTGCCAGCAGTTACTCTGGCTTATCCACAGATACGCAGTATTTT; d_call: -; v_call: TRBV6-5; j_call: TRBJ2-3; clone_size: -
cdr3_aa: CASGNTEAFF; cdr3_nt: TGTGCCAGCGGTAACACTGAAGCTTTCTTT; d_call: -; v_call: TRBV27; j_call: TRBJ1-1; clone_size: -
cdr3_aa: CASSQGTDNYGYTF; cdr3_nt: TGTGCCAGCAGCCAAGGAACCGATAACTATGGCTACACCTTC; d_call: -; v_call: TRBV4-2; j_call: TRBJ1-2; clone_size: -
cdr3_aa: CASSGQSNSNQPQHF; cdr3_nt: TGTGCCAGCAGCGGACAGAGCAATAGCAATCAGCCCCAGCATTTT; d_call: -; v_call: TRBV6-4; j_call: TRBJ1-5; clone_size: -
cdr3_aa: CASSIDGRGVADTQYF; cdr3_nt: TGTGCCAGTAGTATAGATGGCAGGGGGGTGGCAGATACGCAGTATTTT; d_call: -; v_call: TRBV19; j_call: TRBJ2-3; clone_size: -
cdr3_aa: CASSLVRGLNYNEQFF; cdr3_nt: TGTGCCAGCAGCTTAGTTCGGGGGCTCAACTACAATGAGCAGTTCTTC; d_call: -; v_call: TRBV7-2; j_call: TRBJ2-1; clone_size: few
cdr3_aa: CASGLIAGPVNGYTF; cdr3_nt: TGTGCTAGTGGTTTGATTGCGGGGCCCGTTAATGGCTACACCTTC; d_call: -; v_call: TRBV12-5; j_call: TRBJ1-2; clone_size: -
cdr3_aa: CASSLEGGMGAEQYF; cdr3_nt: TGTGCCAGCAGCTTAGAAGGTGGAATGGGGGCCGAGCAGTACTTC; d_call: -; v_call: TRBV7-7; j_call: TRBJ2-7; clone_size: -
cdr3_aa: CASSLAARGNTGELFF; cdr3_nt: TGCGCCAGCAGCTTGGCCGCGAGGGGGAACACCGGGGAGCTGTTTTTT; d_call: -; v_call: TRBV5-1; j_call: TRBJ2-2; clone_size: -
cdr3_aa: CASRPRGRDTQYF; cdr3_nt: TGTGCCAGCAGGCCCCGGGGGCGCGATACGCAGTATTTT; d_call: -; v_call: TRBV28; j_call: TRBJ2-3; clone_size: -
cdr3_aa: CASSLEGQGAPGYTF; cdr3_nt: TGCGCCAGCAGCTTGGAGGGACAGGGGGCTCCTGGCTACACCTTC; d_call: TRBD1; v_call: TRBV5-1; j_call: TRBJ1-2; clone_size: -
cdr3_aa: CASSLTFTSDQETQYF; cdr3_nt: TGTGCCAGCAGCTTAACCTTTACTAGCGACCAAGAGACCCAGTACTTC; d_call: TRBD2; v_call: TRBV7-3; j_call: TRBJ2-5; clone_size: -
cdr3_aa: CASSTRAGYEQYF; cdr3_nt: TGTGCCAGCAGCACCCGCGCGGGGTACGAGCAGTACTTC; d_call: -; v_call: TRBV11-2; j_call: TRBJ2-7; clone_size: -
cdr3_aa: CASSLGQGAHEQFF; cdr3_nt: TGTGCCAGCAGCCTGGGACAGGGGGCCCATGAGCAGTTCTTC; d_call: TRBD1; v_call: TRBV3-1/TRBV3-2; j_call: TRBJ2-1; clone_size: once
cdr3_aa: CASSENDEQFF; cdr3_nt: TGTGCCAGCAGTGAAAACGATGAGCAGTTCTTC; d_call: -; v_call: TRBV6-4; j_call: TRBJ2-1; clone_size: -
cdr3_aa: CANRRQGLNTEAFF; cdr3_nt: TGTGCCAACCGCCGACAGGGACTGAACACTGAAGCTTTCTTT; d_call: TRBD1; v_call: TRBV6-5; j_call: TRBJ1-1; clone_size: -
cdr3_aa: CASSSTSGGGTDTQYF; cdr3_nt: TGTGCCAGCAGCTCAACTAGCGGGGGCGGCACAGATACGCAGTATTTT; d_call: TRBD2; v_call: TRBV7-2; j_call: TRBJ2-3; clone_size: -
cdr3_aa: CASSPGSGVYNSPLHF; cdr3_nt: TGTGCCAGCAGTCCTGGTAGCGGGGTCTATAATTCACCCCTCCACTTT; d_call: -; v_call: TRBV11-2; j_call: TRBJ1-6; clone_size: -
cdr3_aa: CASSQGTGTIGYTF; cdr3_nt: TGTGCCAGCAGCCAAGGGACAGGGACTATAGGCTACACCTTC; d_call: TRBD1; v_call: TRBV3-1/TRBV3-2; j_call: TRBJ1-2; clone_size: -
cdr3_aa: CAITRSTNQPQHF; cdr3_nt: TGTGCCATCACGAGGTCTACCAATCAGCCCCAGCATTTT; d_call: -; v_call: TRBV10-3; j_call: TRBJ1-5; clone_size: -
cdr3_aa: CASQTEMNTEAFF; cdr3_nt: TGTGCCAGTCAGACAGAGATGAACACTGAAGCTTTCTTT; d_call: -; v_call: TRBV19; j_call: TRBJ1-1; clone_size: -
cdr3_aa: CASRARGLMKEDIQYF; cdr3_nt: TGTGCCAGCAGGGCCAGGGGGCTTATGAAGGAAGACATTCAGTACTTC; d_call: TRBD1; v_call: TRBV28; j_call: TRBJ2-4; clone_size: few
cdr3_aa: CATSRDRTGANQPQHF; cdr3_nt: TGTGCCACCAGCAGAGATCGGACGGGTGCCAATCAGCCCCAGCATTTT; d_call: -; v_call: TRBV15; j_call: TRBJ1-5; clone_size: -
cdr3_aa: CASRSDNQPQHF; cdr3_nt: TGTGCCAGTAGATCCGATAATCAGCCCCAGCATTTT; d_call: -; v_call: TRBV19; j_call: TRBJ1-5; clone_size: -
cdr3_aa: CASSLHMTGNEQYF; cdr3_nt: TGTGCCAGCAGCCTACACATGACAGGGAACGAGCAGTACTTC; d_call: TRBD1; v_call: TRBV3-1/TRBV3-2; j_call: TRBJ2-7; clone_size: few
cdr3_aa: CASRQTGSSYNEQFF; cdr3_nt: TGTGCCAGCAGACAGACAGGGAGCTCCTACAATGAGCAGTTCTTC; d_call: TRBD1; v_call: TRBV6-5; j_call: TRBJ2-1; clone_size: -
cdr3_aa: CASSRGQTYEQYF; cdr3_nt: TGTGCCAGCAGCCGTGGACAGACCTACGAGCAGTACTTC; d_call: -; v_call: TRBV4-2; j_call: TRBJ2-7; clone_size: few
cdr3_aa: CASSLSGQGYNEQFF; cdr3_nt: TGTGCCAGCAGTTTATCGGGACAGGGCTACAATGAGCAGTTCTTC; d_call: TRBD1; v_call: TRBV6-5; j_call: TRBJ2-1; clone_size: -
cdr3_aa: CASTPSLGYGGTGELLF; cdr3_nt: TGTGCCAGCACCCCAAGTCTCGGGTATGGAGGCACCGGGGAGCTGCTTTTT; d_call: -; v_call: TRBV28; j_call: TRBJ2-2; clone_size: -
cdr3_aa: CASSQVGTGDSYEQYF; cdr3_nt: TGTGCCAGCAGTCAGGTAGGGACGGGAGACTCCTACGAGCAGTACTTC; d_call: -; v_call: TRBV6-2/TRBV6-3; j_call: TRBJ2-7; clone_size: few
cdr3_aa: CASSRLGTSGGGHNEQFF; cdr3_nt: TGTGCCAGCAGCCGACTCGGGACTAGCGGGGGGGGCCACAATGAGCAGTTCTTC; d_call: TRBD2; v_call: TRBV27; j_call: TRBJ2-1; clone_size: -
cdr3_aa: CASSPAPSSYNEQFF; cdr3_nt: TGTGCCAGCAGCCCAGCGCCGAGCTCCTACAATGAGCAGTTCTTC; d_call: -; v_call: TRBV6-2/TRBV6-3; j_call: TRBJ2-1; clone_size: -
cdr3_aa: CASSLRDNELNTEAFF; cdr3_nt: TGTGCCAGCAGCCTCCGGGACAACGAATTGAACACTGAAGCTTTCTTT; d_call: -; v_call: TRBV7-8; j_call: TRBJ1-1; clone_size: -
cdr3_aa: CASSEGLADMDEQFF; cdr3_nt: TGTGCCAGCAGTGAAGGACTAGCGGACATGGATGAGCAGTTCTTC; d_call: TRBD2; v_call: TRBV2; j_call: TRBJ2-1; clone_size: -